Listed below are T cell receptor beta chains from one sample, sequenced in a study of T-cell memory formation after mild COVID-19. One entry per CDR3 protein results from TCRdb running MiXCR on the 5' RACE reads. Among over 9,500 distinct CDR3 sequences listed, more than 12% were seen once. What was sequenced was PBMCs or a T cell subset sorted from them (not recorded which). These receptor sequences come from a man younger than 35 who had mild COVID-19 (a few samples of this study predate the infection). Cell type and time point are not known. Both conserved end residues are part of each CDR3. The D gene is left open where the match is weak. Size is stated for part of the rows, as once, few or many counts, or as a class when the clone is expanded.

d_call | clone_size | j_call | v_call | cdr3_nt | cdr3_aa
TRBD2 | few | TRBJ2-2 | TRBV11-2 | TGTGCCAGCAGCTTCCTGGCGGGGGGGTCGAACACCGGGGAGCTGTTTTTT | CASSFLAGGSNTGELFF
- | many | TRBJ1-4 | TRBV20-1 | TGCAGTGCTAGAAGTGGGAATGAAAAACTGTTTTTT | CSARSGNEKLFF
- | - | TRBJ1-2 | TRBV15 | TGTGCCACCAGCAGAACTCTGAGCGATGGCTACACCTTC | CATSRTLSDGYTF
TRBD1 | many | TRBJ2-1 | TRBV4-1 | TGCGCCAGCAGCCAACGCGGGACAGGCGAACTCAATGAGCAGTTCTTC | CASSQRGTGELNEQFF
TRBD1 | many | TRBJ2-7 | TRBV5-1 | TGCGCCAGCAGCCAGTCCGACAGGGGGCTCTACGAGCAGTACTTC | CASSQSDRGLYEQYF
TRBD1 | - | TRBJ2-7 | TRBV5-1 | TGCGCCAGCAGCCAACCGGGACAGGGTACCGAGCAGTACTTC | CASSQPGQGTEQYF
TRBD2 | many | TRBJ2-1 | TRBV7-2 | TGTGCCAGCAGCCATATACCGGGACTAGCGGGGGGCAATGAGCAGTTCTTC | CASSHIPGLAGGNEQFF
- | many | TRBJ2-1 | TRBV11-2 | TGTGCCAGCAGCTCCGAAAGCGAGCAGTTCTTC | CASSSESEQFF
TRBD1 | many | TRBJ2-2 | TRBV5-1 | TGCGCCAGCAGCTTCCGGACAGGGGCTAACACCGGGGAGCTGTTTTTT | CASSFRTGANTGELFF
- | many | TRBJ1-2 | TRBV20-1 | TGCAGTGCTAGTTTGTTTGGCTACACCTTC | CSASLFGYTF
- | few | TRBJ1-1 | TRBV4-1 | TGCGCCAGCAGCCAAGCGGACAGCAGGGGCACTGAAGCTTTCTTT | CASSQADSRGTEAFF
TRBD2 | few | TRBJ2-5 | TRBV7-6 | TGTGCCAGCAGCTTCCTAGCGGGGGGGACCCAGACCCAGTACTTC | CASSFLAGGTQTQYF
- | once | TRBJ2-1 | TRBV24-1 | TGTGCCACCGCGGGGGCTTACAATGAGCAGTTCTTC | CATAGAYNEQFF
- | - | TRBJ2-2 | TRBV30 | TGTGCCTGGAGTGCCAACCCTCTAAGAACATTGACCGGGGAGCTGTTTTTT | CAWSANPLRTLTGELFF
TRBD2 | few | TRBJ2-1 | TRBV20-1 | TGCAGTGCTCCGACTAGCGGGGGGGCTAATGAGCAGTTCTTC | CSAPTSGGANEQFF
- | many | TRBJ1-3 | TRBV7-6 | TGTGCCAGCAGCCAAAGACGGGGTGGCACCATATATTTT | CASSQRRGGTIYF
- | - | TRBJ1-5 | TRBV4-3 | TGCGCCAGCAGCCAAGGGTCGGGGCGGGGTCAGCCCCAGCATTTT | CASSQGSGRGQPQHF
- | many | TRBJ2-3 | TRBV6-6 | TGTGCCAGCAGTTACTCGAAGGTCCTGGCAGATACGCAGTATTTT | CASSYSKVLADTQYF
- | - | TRBJ2-1 | TRBV5-1 | TGCGCCTCCTCGGGGCAGGGGGGGACCTACAATGAGCAGTTCTTC | CASSGQGGTYNEQFF
- | - | TRBJ1-2 | TRBV2 | TGTGCCAGCAGTGAAGCGCTCGGCAGGCTATCGGGCTACACCTTC | CASSEALGRLSGYTF
- | few | TRBJ1-5 | TRBV27 | TGTGCCAGCAAACAGGGTTATGGAAATCAGCCCCAGCATTTT | CASKQGYGNQPQHF
- | many | TRBJ2-1 | TRBV20-1 | TGCAGTTTCCGGGACAGCGGGCTTCCTGAGCAGTTCTTC | CSFRDSGLPEQFF
- | - | TRBJ2-2 | TRBV12-3/TRBV12-4 | TGTGCCAGCAGCCCTCCCTTAACCGGGGAGCTGTTTTTT | CASSPPLTGELFF
- | many | TRBJ2-7 | TRBV9 | TGTGCCAGCAGCGTAGAGGGGGACGCGGTGGAGCAGTACTTC | CASSVEGDAVEQYF
- | many | TRBJ1-5 | TRBV3-1 | TGTGCCAGCAGCCAAGGTCTGATGGGTCAGCCCCAGCATTTT | CASSQGLMGQPQHF
TRBD1 | - | TRBJ2-1 | TRBV24-1 | TGTGCCACCAGTGACCCGCGACAGGGGTCGTACAATGAGCAGTTCTTC | CATSDPRQGSYNEQFF
- | many | TRBJ2-1 | TRBV10-3 | TGTGCCATCAGACCCGATCGACAGGCGAACTCCTACAATGAGCAGTTCTTC | CAIRPDRQANSYNEQFF
- | many | TRBJ1-2 | TRBV5-1 | TGCGCCAGCAGCTTGGGGGGGGCCCTCGGGGCGGATGGCTACACCTTC | CASSLGGALGADGYTF
- | many | TRBJ1-3 | TRBV29-1 | TGCAGCGTTGCCACCTCTGACTCTGGAAACACCATATATTTT | CSVATSDSGNTIYF